The present TCR beta chain was sequenced within a study of naive and memory T cell subsets. Study-level points and caveats: Naive repertoires, especially CD8, held a few larger clonotypes, possibly memory cells re-expressing CD45RA.

This CDR3 comprises 16 residues. Germline CDR1 LNHDA, CDR2 SQIVND (reference sequence). This clonotype was seen many times. Antigen unknown. Germline is not matched at one junction end, which may reflect a read error. Cells stained for CD3, CD4, CD8, CD45RA, CD27 and viability were sorted into four CD45RA/CD27 subsets. The beta constant-region primer was an equimolar mix of two oligonucleotides covering TRBC1 and TRBC2. Four rounds of PCR amplified the ligated cDNA using nested alpha and beta constant-region primers plus SP2. A 12-nucleotide UMI and the SP2 primer were added to the cDNA 3' end by oligonucleotide ligation. TCRdb redid the calling of the UMI-ligation and nested PCR reads with MiXCR, one entry per CDR3 protein. Among 80,000 or so distinct CDR3 sequences, about 9.9% were seen once, and the ten largest hold 1.2%.

Material: naive CD8+ T cells from blood. The chain combines TRBV19 with TRBJ2-1; 9 bases align to TRBD2. The clonotype was recovered from a human donor in good health. CDR3 in DNA: TGTGCCACGCAACCCTTAGCGGGAGACCCCTACGATGAGCAGTTCTTC. Its protein is CATQPLAGDPYDEQFF.